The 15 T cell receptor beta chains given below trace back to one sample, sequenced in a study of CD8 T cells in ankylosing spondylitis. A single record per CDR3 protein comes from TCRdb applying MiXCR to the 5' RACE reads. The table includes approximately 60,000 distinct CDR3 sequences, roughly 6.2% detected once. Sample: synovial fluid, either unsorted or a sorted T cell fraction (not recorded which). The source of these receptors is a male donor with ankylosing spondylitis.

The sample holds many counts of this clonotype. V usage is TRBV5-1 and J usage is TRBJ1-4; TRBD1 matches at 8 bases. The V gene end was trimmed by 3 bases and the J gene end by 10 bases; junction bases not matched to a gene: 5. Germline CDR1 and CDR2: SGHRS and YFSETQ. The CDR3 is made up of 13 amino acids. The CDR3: CASSSGQGGKLFF. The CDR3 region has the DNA TGCGCCAGCAGCTCTGGACAGGGTGGAAAACTGTTTTTT.

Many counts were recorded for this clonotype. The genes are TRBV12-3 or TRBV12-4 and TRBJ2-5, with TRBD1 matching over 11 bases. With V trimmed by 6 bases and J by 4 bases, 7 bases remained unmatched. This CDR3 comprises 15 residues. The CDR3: CASRLTGQGGETQYF. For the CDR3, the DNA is TGTGCCAGCAGGCTGACGGGACAGGGGGGAGAGACCCAGTACTTC.

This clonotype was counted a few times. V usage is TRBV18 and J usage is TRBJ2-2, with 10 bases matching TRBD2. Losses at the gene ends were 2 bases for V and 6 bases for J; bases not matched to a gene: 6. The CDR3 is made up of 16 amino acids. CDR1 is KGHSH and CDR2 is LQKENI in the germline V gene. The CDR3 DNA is TGTGCCAGCTCACCAGCTAGCGGGAGAAACTCCGGGGAGCTGTTTTTT. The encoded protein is CASSPASGRNSGELFF.

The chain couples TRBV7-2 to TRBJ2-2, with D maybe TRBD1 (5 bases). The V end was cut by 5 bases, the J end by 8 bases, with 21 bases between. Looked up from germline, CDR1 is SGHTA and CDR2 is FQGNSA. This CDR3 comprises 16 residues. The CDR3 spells CASSPKGAQSVGELFF. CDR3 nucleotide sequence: TGTGCCAGCAGCCCCAAAGGGGCACAGTCCGTTGGGGAGCTGTTTTTT.

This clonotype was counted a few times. CDR3 loop: CASSIDSETQYF. CDR3 in DNA: TGTGCCAGTAGTATCGACTCGGAGACCCAGTACTTC. V and J are TRBV19 and TRBJ2-5; D call uncertain. Trimming removed 3 bases from V and 5 bases from J, with 7 bases in between. Germline V gene data show CDR1 as LNHDA and CDR2 as SQIVND (reference sequence). CDR3 length: 12 residues.

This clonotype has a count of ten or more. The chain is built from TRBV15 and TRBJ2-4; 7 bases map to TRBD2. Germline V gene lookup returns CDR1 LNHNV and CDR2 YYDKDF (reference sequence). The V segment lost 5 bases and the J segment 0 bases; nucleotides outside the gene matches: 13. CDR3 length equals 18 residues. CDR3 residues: CATSERWGGSIAKNIQYF. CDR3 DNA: TGTGCCACCAGCGAGAGATGGGGGGGATCTATAGCCAAAAACATTCAGTACTTC. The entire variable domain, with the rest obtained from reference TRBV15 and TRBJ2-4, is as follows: DAMVIQNPRYQVTQFGKPVTLSCSQTLNHNVMYWYQQKSSQAPKLLFHYYDKDFNNEADTPDNFQSRRPNTSFCFLDIRSPGLGDTAMYLCATSERWGGSIAKNIQYFGAGTRLSVL.

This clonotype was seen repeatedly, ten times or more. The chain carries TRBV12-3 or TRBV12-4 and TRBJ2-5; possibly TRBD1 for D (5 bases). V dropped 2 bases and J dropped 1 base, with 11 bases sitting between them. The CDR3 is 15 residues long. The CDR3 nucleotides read TGTGCCAGCAGTTTATTTCCAAGGGGCCAAGAGACCCAGTACTTC. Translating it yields CASSLFPRGQETQYF.

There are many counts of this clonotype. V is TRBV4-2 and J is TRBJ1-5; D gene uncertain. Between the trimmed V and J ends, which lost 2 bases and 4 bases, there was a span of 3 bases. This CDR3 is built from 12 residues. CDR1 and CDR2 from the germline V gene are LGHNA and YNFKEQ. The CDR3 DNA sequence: TGTGCCAGCAGCCAACCGAATCAGCCCCAGCATTTT. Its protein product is CASSQPNQPQHF.

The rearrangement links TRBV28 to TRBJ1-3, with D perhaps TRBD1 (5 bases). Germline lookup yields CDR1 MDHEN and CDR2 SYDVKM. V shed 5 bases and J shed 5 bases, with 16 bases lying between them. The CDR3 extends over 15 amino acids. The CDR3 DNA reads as TGTGCCAGCAGTCCTCCCCGGGGGGGTAGAAACACCATATATTTT. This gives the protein CASSPPRGGRNTIYF.

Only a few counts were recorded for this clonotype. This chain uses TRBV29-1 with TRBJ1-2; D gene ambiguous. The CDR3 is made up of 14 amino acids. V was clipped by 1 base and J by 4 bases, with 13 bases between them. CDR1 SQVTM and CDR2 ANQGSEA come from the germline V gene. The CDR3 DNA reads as TGCAGCGTTGAAGTCCCGAAAGGGCGCTATGGCTACACCTTC. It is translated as CSVEVPKGRYGYTF.

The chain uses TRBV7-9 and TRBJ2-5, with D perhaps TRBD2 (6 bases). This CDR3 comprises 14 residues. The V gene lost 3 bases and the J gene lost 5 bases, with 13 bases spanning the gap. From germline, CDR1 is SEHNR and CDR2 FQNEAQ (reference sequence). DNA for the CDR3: TGTGCCAGCAGCTTCGGAGGGGATGGGGAGACCCAGTACTTC. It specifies CASSFGGDGETQYF.

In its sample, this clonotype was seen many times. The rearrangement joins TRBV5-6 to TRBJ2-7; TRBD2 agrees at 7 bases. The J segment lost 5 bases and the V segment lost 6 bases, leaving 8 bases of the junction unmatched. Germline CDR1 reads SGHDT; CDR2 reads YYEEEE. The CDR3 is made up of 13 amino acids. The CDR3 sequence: CASIWTGGDEQYF. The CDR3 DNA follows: TGTGCCAGCATCTGGACGGGGGGAGACGAGCAGTACTTC.

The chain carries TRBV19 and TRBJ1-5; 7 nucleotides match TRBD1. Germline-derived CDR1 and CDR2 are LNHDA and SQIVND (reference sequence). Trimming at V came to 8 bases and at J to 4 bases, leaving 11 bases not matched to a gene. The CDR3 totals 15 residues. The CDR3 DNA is TGTGCCAGTGGAAGCCGGGACAGCATTAATCAGCCCCAGCATTTT. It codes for CASGSRDSINQPQHF.

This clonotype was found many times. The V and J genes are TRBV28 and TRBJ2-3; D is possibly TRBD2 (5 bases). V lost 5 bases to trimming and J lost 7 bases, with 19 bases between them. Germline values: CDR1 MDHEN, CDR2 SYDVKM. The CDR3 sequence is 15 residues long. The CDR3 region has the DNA TGTGCCAGCAGTCGCCGGGGTTCCAGGCGTTATACGCAGTATTTT. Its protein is CASSRRGSRRYTQYF.

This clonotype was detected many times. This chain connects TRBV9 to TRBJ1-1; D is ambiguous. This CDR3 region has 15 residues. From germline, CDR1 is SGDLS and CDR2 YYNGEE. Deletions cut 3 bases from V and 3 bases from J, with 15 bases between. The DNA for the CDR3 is TGTGCCAGCAGCGCGCTGATCAGCCTTCACACTGAAGCTTTCTTT. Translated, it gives CASSALISLHTEAFF.